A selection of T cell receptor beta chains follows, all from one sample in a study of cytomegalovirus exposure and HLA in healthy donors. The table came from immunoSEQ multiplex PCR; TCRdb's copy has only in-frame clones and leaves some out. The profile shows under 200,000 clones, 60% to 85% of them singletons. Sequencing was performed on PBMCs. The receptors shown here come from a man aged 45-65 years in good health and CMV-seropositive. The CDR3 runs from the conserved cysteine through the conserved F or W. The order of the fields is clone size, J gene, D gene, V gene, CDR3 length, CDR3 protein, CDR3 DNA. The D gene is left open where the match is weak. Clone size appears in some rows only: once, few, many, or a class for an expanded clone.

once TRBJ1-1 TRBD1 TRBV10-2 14 CASMLQGPNTEAFF TGCGCCAGCATGTTACAGGGGCCGAACACTGAAGCTTTCTTT
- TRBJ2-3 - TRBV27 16 CASSRLQPTSTDTQYF TGTGCCAGCAGTCGACTCCAACCTACTAGCACAGATACGCAGTATTTT
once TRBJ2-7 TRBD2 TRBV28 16 CASSLSTSGGAYEQYF TGTGCCAGCAGTTTATCTACTAGCGGGGGGGCCTACGAGCAGTACTTC
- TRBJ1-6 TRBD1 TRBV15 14 CATSRGQGNSPLHF TGTGCCACCAGCAGGGGACAGGGAAATTCACCCCTCCACTTT
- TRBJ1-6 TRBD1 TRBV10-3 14 CAISQGARNSPLHF TGTGCCATCAGCCAGGGGGCGCGAAATTCACCCCTCCACTTT
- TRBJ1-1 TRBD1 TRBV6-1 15 CASSLENRGRTEAFF TGTGCCAGCAGTTTAGAAAACAGGGGGCGGACTGAAGCTTTCTTT
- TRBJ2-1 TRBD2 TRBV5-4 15 CASSLQERGSNEQFF TGTGCCAGCAGCTTACAGGAGCGGGGGAGCAATGAGCAGTTCTTC
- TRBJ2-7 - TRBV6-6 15 CASSSTSPAAGEQYF TGTGCCAGCAGTTCCACCTCTCCGGCTGCAGGAGAGCAGTACTTC
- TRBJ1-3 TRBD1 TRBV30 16 CAWSVLQGSSGNTIYF TGTGCCTGGAGTGTACTACAGGGGAGCTCTGGAAACACCATATATTTT
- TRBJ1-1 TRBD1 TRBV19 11 CASSMRTGGSF TGTGCCAGTAGTATGAGGACAGGAGGAAGCTTT
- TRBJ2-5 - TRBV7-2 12 CASSRVGETQYF TGTGCCAGCAGCCGGGTGGGAGAGACCCAGTACTTC
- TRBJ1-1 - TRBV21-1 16 CASRGRGQYLNTEAFF TGTGCCAGCCGAGGAAGGGGACAATACTTGAACACTGAAGCTTTCTTT
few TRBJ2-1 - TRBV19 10 CASSGALWFF TGTGCCAGTAGTGGAGCACTTTGGTTCTTC
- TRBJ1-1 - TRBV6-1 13 CASSGQINTEAFF TGTGCCAGCAGTGGGCAGATCAACACTGAAGCTTTCTTT
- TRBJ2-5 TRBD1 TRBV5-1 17 CASSYTWTGGTQETQYF TGCGCCAGCAGCTATACCTGGACAGGGGGTACTCAAGAGACCCAGTACTTC
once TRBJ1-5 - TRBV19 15 CASKRQDYSNQPQHF TGTGCCAGTAAGAGACAGGATTATAGCAATCAGCCCCAGCATTTT
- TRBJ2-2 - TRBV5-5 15 CASSPVEGGTGELFF TGTGCCAGCAGCCCAGTAGAGGGTGGCACCGGGGAGCTGTTTTTT
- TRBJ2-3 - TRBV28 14 CASSLLAYTDTQYF TGTGCCAGCAGCCTACTAGCCTACACAGATACGCAGTATTTT
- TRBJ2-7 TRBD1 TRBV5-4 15 CASSSMDRGPYEQYF TGTGCCAGCAGCTCGATGGACAGGGGACCTTACGAGCAGTACTTC
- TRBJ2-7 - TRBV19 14 CASSTTSGDYEQYF TGTGCCAGTAGTACCACATCCGGAGACTACGAGCAGTACTTC
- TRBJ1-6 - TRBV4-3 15 CASSPGQNINSPLHF TGCGCCAGCAGCCCTGGGCAGAATATTAATTCACCCCTCCACTTT
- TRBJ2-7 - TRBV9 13 CASSVDGIYEQYF TGTGCCAGCAGCGTAGACGGGATCTACGAGCAGTACTTC
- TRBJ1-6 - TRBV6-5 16 CASSYSGTTDNSPLHF TGTGCCAGCAGTTACTCGGGGACAACTGATAATTCACCCCTCCACTTT
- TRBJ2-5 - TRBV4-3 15 CASSQDTGGLETQYF TGCGCCAGCAGCCAAGATACGGGGGGCCTGGAGACCCAGTACTTC
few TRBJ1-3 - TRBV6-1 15 CASSEDLRSGNTIYF TGTGCCAGCAGTGAAGATCTTCGCTCTGGAAACACCATATATTTT
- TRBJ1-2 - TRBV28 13 CASSFVTAYGYTF TGTGCCAGCAGTTTCGTGACAGCCTATGGCTACACCTTC
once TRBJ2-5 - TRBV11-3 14 CASSLGGLQETQYF TGTGCCAGCAGCTTAGGGGGCCTTCAAGAGACCCAGTACTTC
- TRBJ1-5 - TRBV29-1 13 CSVATAGNQPQHF TGCAGCGTCGCCACAGCCGGTAACCAGCCCCAGCATTTT
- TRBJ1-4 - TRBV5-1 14 CASSPTGSNEKLFF TGCGCCAGCAGCCCGACAGGATCTAATGAAAAACTGTTTTTT
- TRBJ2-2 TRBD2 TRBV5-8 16 CASSIRLAGNTGELFF TGTGCCAGCAGCATACGACTAGCGGGCAACACCGGGGAGCTGTTTTTT
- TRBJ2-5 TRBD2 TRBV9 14 CASSFGLATETQYF TGTGCCAGCAGCTTCGGACTAGCGACAGAGACCCAGTACTTC
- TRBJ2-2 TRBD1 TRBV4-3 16 CASSQDRTGDTGELFF TGCGCCAGCAGCCAAGACCGGACAGGGGACACCGGGGAGCTGTTTTTT
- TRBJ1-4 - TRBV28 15 CASSRNSAGNEKLFF TGTGCCAGCAGTCGAAATTCAGCGGGAAATGAAAAACTGTTTTTT
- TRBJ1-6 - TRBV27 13 CASSPGTWSPLHF TGTGCCAGCAGTCCCGGGACATGGTCACCCCTCCACTTT
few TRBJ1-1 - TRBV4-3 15 CASSQVGRRGTEAFF TGCGCCAGCAGCCAAGTGGGGCGCAGAGGCACTGAAGCTTTCTTT
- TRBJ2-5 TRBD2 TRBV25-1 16 CASSELSGEYQETQYF TGTGCCAGCAGTGAACTTAGCGGGGAATACCAAGAGACCCAGTACTTC
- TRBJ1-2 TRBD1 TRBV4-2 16 CASSQAGQGAYYGYTF TGTGCCAGCAGCCAAGCCGGACAGGGGGCCTACTATGGCTACACCTTC
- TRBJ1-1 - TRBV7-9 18 CASSLAWQDQNLNTEAFF TGTGCCAGCAGCTTAGCCTGGCAGGATCAAAACTTGAACACTGAAGCTTTCTTT
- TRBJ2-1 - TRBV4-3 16 CASSRGGFQARGEQFF TGCGCCAGCAGCCGAGGAGGGTTCCAGGCTCGGGGAGAGCAGTTCTTC
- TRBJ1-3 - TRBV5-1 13 CASRRDIGNTIYF TGCGCCAGCAGACGGGACATTGGAAACACCATATATTTT
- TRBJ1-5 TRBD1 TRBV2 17 CASSELTGFNSNQPQHF TGTGCCAGCAGTGAATTGACAGGGTTCAATAGCAATCAGCCCCAGCATTTT
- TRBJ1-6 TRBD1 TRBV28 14 CASRTRQGYSPLHF TGTGCCAGCAGGACTCGACAGGGATATTCACCCCTCCACTTT
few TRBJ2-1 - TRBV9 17 CASSAETGPHSYNEQFF TGTGCCAGCAGCGCAGAAACAGGGCCCCACTCCTACAATGAGCAGTTCTTC
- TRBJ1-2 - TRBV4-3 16 CASSQEAGSAGYGYTF TGCGCCAGCAGCCAAGAAGCGGGATCCGCGGGGTATGGCTACACCTTC
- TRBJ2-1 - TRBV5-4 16 CASSLDVGDSYNEQFF TGTGCCAGCAGCTTGGACGTTGGGGACTCGTACAATGAGCAGTTCTTC
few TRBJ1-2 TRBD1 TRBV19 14 CASTLLTGDYGYTF TGTGCCAGTACACTCCTAACAGGGGACTATGGCTACACCTTC
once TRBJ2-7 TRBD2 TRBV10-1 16 CASSPRLAGSSYEQYF TGCGCCAGCAGCCCAAGACTAGCGGGATCCTCCTACGAGCAGTACTTC
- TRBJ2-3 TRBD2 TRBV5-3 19 CARSDSTSGGRSCTDTQYF TGTGCCAGAAGCGACTCGACTAGCGGGGGGCGATCCTGCACAGATACGCAGTATTTT
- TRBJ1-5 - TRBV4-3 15 CASSLGADGNQPQHF TGCGCCAGCAGCCTCGGAGCGGACGGCAATCAGCCCCAGCATTTT
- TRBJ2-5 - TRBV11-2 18 CASSLDLSGTLYQETQYF TGTGCCAGCAGCTTAGATCTTTCCGGGACACTCTACCAAGAGACCCAGTACTTC
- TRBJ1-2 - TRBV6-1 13 CASSEAGRGGYTF TGTGCCAGCAGTGAGGCCGGAAGGGGAGGCTACACCTTC
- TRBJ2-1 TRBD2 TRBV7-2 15 CASSLVAGGRNEQFF TGTGCCAGCAGCTTAGTAGCGGGGGGGCGAAATGAGCAGTTCTTC
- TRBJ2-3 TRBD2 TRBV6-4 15 CASSITSGGSDTQYF TGTGCCAGCAGTATCACTAGCGGGGGCTCAGATACGCAGTATTTT
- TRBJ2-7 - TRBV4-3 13 CASSQTGFYEQYF TGCGCCAGCAGCCAAACAGGGTTCTACGAGCAGTACTTC
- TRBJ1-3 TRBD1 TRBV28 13 CASSKEQGNTIYF TGTGCCAGCAGTAAGGAACAGGGGAACACCATATATTTT